This T cell receptor (beta chain) was documented in a study of blood T cells in healthy people across ages. This CDR3 has 15 residues. Only a few counts were recorded for this clonotype. One junction end does not reproduce the germline sequence, and a read error may be involved. Alongside a J-beta primer mix, a sample-barcoded 5' primer served in a second PCR lasting about 7 to 12 cycles. Template switching added a 12-random-nucleotide identifier to every cDNA molecule. One entry per CDR3 protein, called by TCRdb with MiXCR from the 5' RACE reads. The sample has roughly 700,000 distinct CDR3 sequences; 45% to 50% are singletons.

The receptor was derived from a woman aged 60 to 75 in good health. The specimen sequenced was blood. The V call is TRBV12-3 or TRBV12-4, the J call TRBJ2-5, with D possibly being TRBD2 (7 bases). The CDR3, as DNA: TGCGCCAGCAGCTCGGGACAAGCGGGGCAAGAGACCCAGTACTTC. The encoded protein is CASSSGQAGQETQYF.